This T cell receptor (beta chain) was recorded in a study of cytomegalovirus exposure and HLA in healthy donors. The wider study: A subsequent analysis stated that the 100 to 150 validation repertoires were run on the same platform as the approximately 660 first-cohort repertoires.

The study, taken as a whole, reports: Reports indicated that the classifier achieved high specificity and sensitivity in diagnosing cytomegalovirus status. The listing of about 150 TCR beta chains classed them as cytomegalovirus-associated. Most TCR sequences showed up rarely, but some public TCRs showed up in many donors.

The CDR3 spans 15 residues. CDR1 is LNHDA and CDR2 is SQIVND in the germline V gene (reference sequence). V was clipped by 6 bases and J by 9 bases; unmatched bases: 13. In the case of this clone: Its matching antigen is unknown.

Some clones are missing from TCRdb's copy, which holds only in-frame ones; the method was immunoSEQ multiplex PCR. This repertoire shows about 56,000 clones, around 94% found once; its top ten account for 0.95% to 1.3%. The chain joins TRBV19 to TRBJ2-7, with 11 bases identical to TRBD2. This clonotype was sampled from a young man in good health and CMV-seronegative. The sample taken for sequencing was PBMCs. The CDR3, as DNA: TGTGCCAGTAGACAAACCGGGACTAGCGGCGTGGGGCAGTACTTC. It translates to CASRQTGTSGVGQYF.